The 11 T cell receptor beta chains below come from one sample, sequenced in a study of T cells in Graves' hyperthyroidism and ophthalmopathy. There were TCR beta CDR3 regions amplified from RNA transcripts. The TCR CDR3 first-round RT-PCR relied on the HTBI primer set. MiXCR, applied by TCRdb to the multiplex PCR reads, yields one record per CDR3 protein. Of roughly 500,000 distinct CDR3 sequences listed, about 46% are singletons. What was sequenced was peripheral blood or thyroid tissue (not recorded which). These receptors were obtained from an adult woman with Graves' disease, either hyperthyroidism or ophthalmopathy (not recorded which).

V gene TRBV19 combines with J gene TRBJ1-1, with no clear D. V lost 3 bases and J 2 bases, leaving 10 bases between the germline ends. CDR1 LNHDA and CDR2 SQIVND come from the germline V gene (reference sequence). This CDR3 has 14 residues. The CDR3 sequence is CASSMSIGNTEAFF. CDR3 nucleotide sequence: TGTGCCAGTAGTATGAGTATCGGTAACACTGAAGCTTTCTTT.

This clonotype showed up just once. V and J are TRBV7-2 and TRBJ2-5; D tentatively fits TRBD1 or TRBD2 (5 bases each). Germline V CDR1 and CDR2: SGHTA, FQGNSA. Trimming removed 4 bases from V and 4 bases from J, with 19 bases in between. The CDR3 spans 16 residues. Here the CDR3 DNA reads TGTGCCAGCAGCTACGCCGGGACCGGCGTTGGAGAGACCCAGTACTTC. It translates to CASSYAGTGVGETQYF.

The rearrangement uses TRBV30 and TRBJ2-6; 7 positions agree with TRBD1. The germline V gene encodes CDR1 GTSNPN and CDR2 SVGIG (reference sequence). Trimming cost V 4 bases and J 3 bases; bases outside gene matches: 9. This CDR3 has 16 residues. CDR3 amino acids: CAWTNTGVGGANVLTF. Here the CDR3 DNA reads TGTGCCTGGACCAACACAGGGGTCGGTGGGGCCAACGTCCTGACTTTC.

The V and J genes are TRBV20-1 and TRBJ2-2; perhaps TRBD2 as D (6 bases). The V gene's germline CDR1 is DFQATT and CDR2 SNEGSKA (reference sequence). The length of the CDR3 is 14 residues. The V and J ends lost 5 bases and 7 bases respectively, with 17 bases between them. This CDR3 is CSARSGTSRGELFF. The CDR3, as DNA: TGCAGTGCTCGGTCCGGGACTTCGCGCGGGGAGCTGTTTTTT.

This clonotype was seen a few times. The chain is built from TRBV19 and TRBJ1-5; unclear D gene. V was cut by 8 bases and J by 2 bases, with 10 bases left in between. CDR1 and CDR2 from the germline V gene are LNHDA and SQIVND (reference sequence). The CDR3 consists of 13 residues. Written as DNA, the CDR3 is TGTGCCAGTCCAATGTGGTGCAATCAGCCCCAGCATTTT. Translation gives CASPMWCNQPQHF.

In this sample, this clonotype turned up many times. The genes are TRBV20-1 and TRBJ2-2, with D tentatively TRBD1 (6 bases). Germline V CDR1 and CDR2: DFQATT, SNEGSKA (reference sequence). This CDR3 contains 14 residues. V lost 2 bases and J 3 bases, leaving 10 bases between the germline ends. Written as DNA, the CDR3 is TGCAGTGCTAGACTAGCAGGGGACACCGGGGAGCTGTTTTTT. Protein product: CSARLAGDTGELFF.

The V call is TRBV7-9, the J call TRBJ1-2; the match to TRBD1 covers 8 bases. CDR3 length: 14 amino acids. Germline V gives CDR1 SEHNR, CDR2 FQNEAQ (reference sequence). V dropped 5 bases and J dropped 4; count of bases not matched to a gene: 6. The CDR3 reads CASSGRGHGYGYTF. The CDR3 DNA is TGTGCCAGCAGCGGCAGGGGGCACGGCTATGGCTACACCTTC.

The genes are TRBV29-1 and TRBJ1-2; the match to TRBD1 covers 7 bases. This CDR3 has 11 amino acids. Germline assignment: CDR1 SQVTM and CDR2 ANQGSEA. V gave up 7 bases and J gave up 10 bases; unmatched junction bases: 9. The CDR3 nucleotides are TGCAGCGCCGCACAGGGGAGTAACTACACCTTC. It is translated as CSAAQGSNYTF. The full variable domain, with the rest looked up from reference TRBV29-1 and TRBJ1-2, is SAVISQKPSRDICQRGTSLTIQCQVDSQVTMMFWYRQQPGQSLTLIATANQGSEATYESGFVIDKFPISRPNLTFSTLTVSNMSPEDSSIYLCSAAQGSNYTFGSGTRLTVV.

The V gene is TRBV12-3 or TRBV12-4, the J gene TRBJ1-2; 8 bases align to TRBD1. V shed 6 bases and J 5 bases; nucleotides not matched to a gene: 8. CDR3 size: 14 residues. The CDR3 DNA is TGTGCCAGCAGCCATTGGGACAGGACGTATGGCTACACCTTC. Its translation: CASSHWDRTYGYTF.

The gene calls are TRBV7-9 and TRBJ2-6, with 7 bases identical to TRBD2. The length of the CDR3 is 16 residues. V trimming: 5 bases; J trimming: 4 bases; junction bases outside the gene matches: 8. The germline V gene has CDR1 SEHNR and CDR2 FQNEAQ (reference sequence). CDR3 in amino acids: CASSPGGPGGANVLTF. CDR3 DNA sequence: TGTGCCAGCAGCCCGGGGGGTCCGGGAGGGGCCAACGTCCTGACTTTC.

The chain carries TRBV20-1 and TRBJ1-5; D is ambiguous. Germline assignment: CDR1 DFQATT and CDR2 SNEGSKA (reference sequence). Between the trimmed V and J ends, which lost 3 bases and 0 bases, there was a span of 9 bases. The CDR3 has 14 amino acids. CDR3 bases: TGCAGTGCTAGTCTTTCAGATAGCAATCAGCCCCAGCATTTT. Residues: CSASLSDSNQPQHF.